This T cell receptor (beta chain) was retrieved from a study of T cell repertoires in cytomegalovirus infection. Overall study context: Based on public TCR beta signatures, there were indications of CMV infection and of a matching HLA type.

TCRdb called the reads again in MiXCR, with one record for every CDR3 protein. In the table there are about 240,000 distinct CDR3 sequences, about 5.9% of which are singletons. The germline V gene encodes CDR1 MDHEN and CDR2 SYDVKM. The length of the CDR3 is 16 residues. The ends lost 3 bases at V and 7 bases at J; junction bases unmatched: 12. In its sample, this clonotype was seen many times. Its antigen is as yet unknown. Whole-study findings and limits: Cumulated frequencies of public TCR beta families served to identify carriers of CMV plus the relevant HLA. CMV-specific TCR beta clonotypes restricted by HLA-C dominated the ex vivo response.

The clonotype originates from a human donor in good health (CMV status not recorded). Some clones in this sample may be carry-over from other donors' samples. The sequencing input was PBMCs. The chain links TRBV28 to TRBJ1-5, with 7 positions matching TRBD1. The CDR3 DNA reads as TGTGCCAGCAGTTTTCTCCGGACAGGCGGGACCCAGCCCCAGCATTTT. It encodes CASSFLRTGGTQPQHF.